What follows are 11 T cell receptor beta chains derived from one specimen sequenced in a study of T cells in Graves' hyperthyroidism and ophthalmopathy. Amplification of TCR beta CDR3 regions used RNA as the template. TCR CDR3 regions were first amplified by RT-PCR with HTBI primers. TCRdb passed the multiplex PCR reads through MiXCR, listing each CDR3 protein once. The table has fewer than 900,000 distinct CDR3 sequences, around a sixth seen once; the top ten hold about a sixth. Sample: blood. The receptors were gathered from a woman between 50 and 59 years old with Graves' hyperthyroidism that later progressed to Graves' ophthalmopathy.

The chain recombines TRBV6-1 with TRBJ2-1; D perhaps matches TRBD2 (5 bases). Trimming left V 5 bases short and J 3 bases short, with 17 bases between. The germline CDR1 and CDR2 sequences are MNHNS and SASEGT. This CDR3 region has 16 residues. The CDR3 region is CASSLGPPAGYNEQFF. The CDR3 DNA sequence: TGTGCCAGCAGTTTGGGCCCTCCCGCGGGCTACAATGAGCAGTTCTTC.

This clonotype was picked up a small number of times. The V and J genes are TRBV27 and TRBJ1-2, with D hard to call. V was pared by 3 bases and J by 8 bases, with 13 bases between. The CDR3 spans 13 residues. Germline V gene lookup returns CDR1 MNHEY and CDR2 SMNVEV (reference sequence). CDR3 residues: CASSFSSLGGYTF. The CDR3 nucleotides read TGTGCCAGCAGTTTCAGTTCCCTAGGGGGCTACACCTTC.

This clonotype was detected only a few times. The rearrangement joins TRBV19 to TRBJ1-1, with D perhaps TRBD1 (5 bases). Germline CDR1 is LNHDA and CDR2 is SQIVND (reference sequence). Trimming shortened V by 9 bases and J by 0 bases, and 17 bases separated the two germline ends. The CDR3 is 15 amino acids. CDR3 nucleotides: TGTGCCAGCTCACCCCGGGGCCACCTGAACACTGAAGCTTTCTTT. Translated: CASSPRGHLNTEAFF.

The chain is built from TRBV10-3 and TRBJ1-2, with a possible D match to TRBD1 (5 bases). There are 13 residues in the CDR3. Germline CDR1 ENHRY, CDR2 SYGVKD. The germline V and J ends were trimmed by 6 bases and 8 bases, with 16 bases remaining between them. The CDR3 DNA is TGTGCCATCAGGGGGGATCGAGAAGGCGGCTACACCTTC. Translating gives CAIRGDREGGYTF.

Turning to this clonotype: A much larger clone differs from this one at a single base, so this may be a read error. DNA of the CDR3: TGCAGTGTTAGGCTGGGGATCTACAATGAGCAGTTCTTC. Translating it yields CSVRLGIYNEQFF. The chain carries TRBV20-1 and TRBJ2-1; D uncertain. The V gene lost 7 bases and the J gene lost 3 bases, with 13 bases spanning the gap. The germline V gene has CDR1 DFQATT and CDR2 SNEGSKA (reference sequence). CDR3 size: 13 residues.

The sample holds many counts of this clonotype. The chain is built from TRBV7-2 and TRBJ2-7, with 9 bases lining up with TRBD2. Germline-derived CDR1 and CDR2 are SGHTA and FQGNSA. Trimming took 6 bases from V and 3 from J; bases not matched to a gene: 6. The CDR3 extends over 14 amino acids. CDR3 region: CASRYSGGLYEQYF. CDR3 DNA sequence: TGTGCCAGCAGATATAGCGGGGGCCTCTACGAGCAGTACTTC.

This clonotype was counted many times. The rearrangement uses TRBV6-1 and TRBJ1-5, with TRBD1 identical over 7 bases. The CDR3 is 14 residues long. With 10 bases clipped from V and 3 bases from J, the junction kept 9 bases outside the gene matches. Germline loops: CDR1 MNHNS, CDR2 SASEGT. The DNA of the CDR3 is TGTGCCACACACAGGGGCGCAATCAATCAGCCCCAGCATTTT. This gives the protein CATHRGAINQPQHF.

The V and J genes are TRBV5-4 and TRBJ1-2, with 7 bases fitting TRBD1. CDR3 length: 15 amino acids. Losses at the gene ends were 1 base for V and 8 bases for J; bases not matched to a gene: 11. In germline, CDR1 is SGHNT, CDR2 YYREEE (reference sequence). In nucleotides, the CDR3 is TGTGCCAGCAGCTTGTACAGGGGTCCTAATGGCGGCTACACCTTC. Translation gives CASSLYRGPNGGYTF.

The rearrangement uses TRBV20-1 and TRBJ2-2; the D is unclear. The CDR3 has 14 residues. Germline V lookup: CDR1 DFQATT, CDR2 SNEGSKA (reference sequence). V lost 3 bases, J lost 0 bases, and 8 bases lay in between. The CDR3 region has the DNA TGCAGTGCTAGTTTTCGAGCGAACACCGGGGAGCTGTTTTTT. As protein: CSASFRANTGELFF.

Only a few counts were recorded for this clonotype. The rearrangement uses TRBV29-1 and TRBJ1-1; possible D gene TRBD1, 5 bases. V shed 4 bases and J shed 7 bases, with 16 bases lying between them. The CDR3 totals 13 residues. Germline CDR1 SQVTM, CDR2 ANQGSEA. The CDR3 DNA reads TGCAGCGTTGGGCCAGGGCGGGGCGGTGAAGCTTTCTTT. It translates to CSVGPGRGGEAFF.

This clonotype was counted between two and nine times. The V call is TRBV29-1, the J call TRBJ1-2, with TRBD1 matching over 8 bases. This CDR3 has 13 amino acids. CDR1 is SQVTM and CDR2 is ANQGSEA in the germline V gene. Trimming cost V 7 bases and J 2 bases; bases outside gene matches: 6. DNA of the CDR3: TGCAGCGGTTCGACAGGGGCAAACTATGGCTACACCTTC. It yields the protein CSGSTGANYGYTF.